Following are 20 T cell receptor beta chains from one sample sequenced in a study of CD8 T cells in ankylosing spondylitis. General observations from the study: What appeared characteristic of ankylosing spondylitis blood was a TCR beta motif of under 10 highly homologous variants.

TCRdb redid the calling of the 5' RACE reads with MiXCR, one entry per CDR3 protein. The sample holds more than 600,000 distinct CDR3 sequences, over 15% seen once. These receptors' antigens are unknown. Specimen: blood, either unsorted or a sorted T cell fraction (not recorded which). These receptors originate from a male donor with ankylosing spondylitis.

This clonotype has only a few counts. V usage is TRBV5-6 and J usage is TRBJ2-3; TRBD2 agrees at 10 bases. Germline V gene data show CDR1 as SGHDT and CDR2 as YYEEEE. The CDR3 contains 16 residues. The J segment lost 1 base and the V segment lost 3 bases, leaving 5 bases of the junction unmatched. The CDR3 DNA follows: TGTGCCAGCAGCTGGGCCAGCGGGGGGGGCACAGATACGCAGTATTTT. Residues: CASSWASGGGTDTQYF.

The table lists this clonotype with a few counts. The rearrangement links TRBV20-1 to TRBJ2-4; 11 nucleotides agree with TRBD2. CDR3 size: 14 residues. The trim removed 1 base at V and 10 bases at J, leaving 6 bases unmatched. Germline V lookup: CDR1 DFQATT, CDR2 SNEGSKA (reference sequence). CDR3 sequence reads: CSARALGTSGIQYF. CDR3 nucleotide sequence: TGCAGTGCTAGAGCTCTCGGGACTAGCGGAATTCAGTACTTC.

This clonotype turned up a few times. The J gene is TRBJ2-3, the V gene TRBV5-1, with TRBD1 identical over 7 bases. This CDR3 is 15 amino acids long. J was trimmed by 3 bases and V by 4 bases; bases with no gene match: 8. CDR1 is SGHRS, CDR2 YFSETQ, per germline. DNA for the CDR3: TGCGCCAGCAGCGCAGAGACAGGGCAAACAGATACGCAGTATTTT. Encoded protein: CASSAETGQTDTQYF.

The chain uses TRBV3-1 and TRBJ1-1; 10 nucleotides agree with TRBD1. Germline lookup yields CDR1 LGHDT and CDR2 YNNKEL (reference sequence). The J segment lost 7 bases and the V segment lost 4 bases, leaving 3 bases of the junction unmatched. This CDR3 is built from 13 residues. The chain's CDR3 is CASSPGQGFEAFF. The CDR3 bases are TGTGCCAGCAGCCCGGGACAGGGGTTTGAAGCTTTCTTT.

This rearrangement joins TRBV20-1 to TRBJ1-5; maybe TRBD1 (6 bases). V dropped 0 bases and J dropped 6 bases, with 15 bases sitting between them. The CDR3 is 15 amino acids. Germline V gene lookup returns CDR1 DFQATT and CDR2 SNEGSKA (reference sequence). DNA of the CDR3: TGCAGTGCTAGAGATTTCCAAGGGGGGGGTCAGCCCCAGCATTTT. As protein: CSARDFQGGGQPQHF.

This sequence joins TRBV3-1 and TRBJ1-1, with D possibly TRBD1 on 6 matching bases. The CDR3 consists of 17 residues. CDR1 and CDR2 (germline): LGHDT, YNNKEL (reference sequence). V lost 3 bases and J lost 4, with 21 bases in between. CDR3 coding DNA: TGTGCCAGCAGCCAGCAGGGCGCTGGGGGCCCCGGCACTGAAGCTTTCTTT. Protein sequence: CASSQQGAGGPGTEAFF.

In this sample, this clonotype turned up a few times. This chain joins TRBV13 and TRBJ2-3, with TRBD2 matching over 10 bases. Germline CDR1 is PRHDT and CDR2 is FYEKMQ (reference sequence). J was trimmed by 1 base and V by 0 bases; bases with no gene match: 7. CDR3 size: 18 residues. CDR3 residues: CASSLGLSGGPRTDTQYF. The CDR3 DNA reads TGTGCCAGCAGCTTAGGCCTTAGCGGGGGGCCCCGCACAGATACGCAGTATTTT.

This clonotype was picked up many times. This chain uses TRBV3-1 with TRBJ2-5; tentative D call: TRBD1 (5 bases). V was shortened by 5 bases and J by 5 bases, with 15 bases between the two germline ends. In germline, CDR1 is LGHDT, CDR2 YNNKEL (reference sequence). The CDR3 is made up of 14 amino acids. The CDR3 reads CASSWLGLRETQYF. In DNA form, the CDR3 reads TGTGCCAGCAGCTGGCTGGGGCTCCGGGAGACCCAGTACTTC.

This clonotype appeared a few times. The CDR3 protein is CASIPGTDTYNEQFF. In DNA form, the CDR3 reads TGCGCCAGCATTCCCGGGACGGATACCTACAATGAGCAGTTCTTC. The V call is TRBV5-1, the J call TRBJ2-1, with D perhaps matching TRBD1 or TRBD2 (5 bases each). Trimming pared 6 bases from V and 2 bases from J, leaving 15 bases between. This CDR3 spans 15 amino acids. CDR1 and CDR2 from the germline V gene are SGHRS and YFSETQ. The variable domain in full, completed from reference TRBV5-1 and TRBJ2-1, reads KAGVTQTPRYLIKTRGQQVTLSCSPISGHRSVSWYQQTPGQGLQFLFEYFSETQRNKGNFPGRFSGRQFSNSRSEMNVSTLELGDSALYLCASIPGTDTYNEQFFGPGTRLTVL.

The chain has TRBV6-1 and TRBJ2-6, with D possibly TRBD2 on 5 matching bases. V lost 8 bases, J lost 7 bases, and 15 bases lay in between. This CDR3 comprises 14 residues. The V gene's germline CDR1 is MNHNS and CDR2 SASEGT. The CDR3 nucleotides are TGTGCCAGCGGTGGACTCACCTCCGCCAACGTCCTGACTTTC. It is translated as CASGGLTSANVLTF.

The genes are TRBV18 and TRBJ2-1, with 8 bases identical to TRBD1. V was pared by 5 bases and J by 7 bases, with 7 bases of the junction left unmatched. The CDR3 runs 14 residues. The germline V gene encodes CDR1 KGHSH and CDR2 LQKENI. The CDR3 DNA reads TGTGCCAGCTCAGAGGACAGGGTCTCGAATGAGCAGTTCTTC. This gives the protein CASSEDRVSNEQFF.

This clonotype was counted only a few times. The chain uses TRBV12-3 or TRBV12-4 and TRBJ2-7; D gene uncertain. The CDR3 runs 12 residues. V was clipped by 3 bases and J by 6 bases, with 9 bases between them. CDR3 sequence reads: CASSFYLGEQYF. In nucleotides, the CDR3 is TGTGCCAGCAGTTTTTACCTTGGCGAGCAGTACTTC.

The chain has TRBV29-1 and TRBJ2-1; the match to TRBD2 covers 11 bases. CDR1 and CDR2 (germline): SQVTM, ANQGSEA. J lost 7 bases, V lost 2 bases, and 13 bases had no gene match. This CDR3 contains 17 residues. CDR3 region: CSVEKRALAGGGNEQFF. The CDR3 region has the DNA TGCAGCGTTGAAAAAAGAGCCCTAGCGGGAGGTGGGAATGAGCAGTTCTTC.

The J gene is TRBJ2-1, the V gene TRBV27; no definite D call. This CDR3 region has 13 residues. V lost 1 base to trimming and J lost 5 bases, with 6 bases between them. Germline V gene sequence: CDR1 MNHEY, CDR2 SMNVEV (reference sequence). CDR3 sequence reads: CASSLFLNNEQFF. Written as DNA, the CDR3 is TGTGCCAGCAGTTTATTCTTAAACAATGAGCAGTTCTTC.

This clonotype came up a few times. This rearrangement joins TRBV7-8 to TRBJ2-1; 10 bases fit TRBD2. Germline CDR1 is SGHVS and CDR2 is FQNEAQ. The V segment lost 5 bases and the J segment 8 bases; nucleotides outside the gene matches: 9. This CDR3 contains 15 residues. The CDR3: CASSLSGRAEDEQFF. CDR3 DNA: TGTGCCAGCAGCCTGAGCGGGAGGGCCGAGGATGAGCAGTTCTTC.

This clonotype was detected a few times. This chain uses TRBV6-4 with TRBJ2-1; 9 bases are shared with TRBD1. J gave up 1 base and V 4 bases, and 2 bases lay outside the gene matches. CDR1 is MRHNA, CDR2 SNTAGT, per germline. The CDR3 is made up of 15 amino acids. DNA for the CDR3: TGTGCCAGCAGTGTGGGACAGGGTTCCTACAATGAGCAGTTCTTC. It is translated as CASSVGQGSYNEQFF.

The rearrangement links TRBV20-1 to TRBJ1-2; 9 nucleotides line up with TRBD1. V gave up 3 bases and J gave up 8 bases; unmatched junction bases: 10. This CDR3 has 14 residues. The germline gives CDR1 DFQATT, CDR2 SNEGSKA (reference sequence). The CDR3 here is CSASTGTGLFGYTF. The DNA of the CDR3 is TGCAGTGCTAGTACCGGGACAGGGCTTTTCGGCTACACCTTC.

This clonotype was recorded a few times. In nucleotides, the CDR3 is TGTGCCACAGCCTCGACAGGGAACAATGAGCAGTTCTTC. As protein: CATASTGNNEQFF. The chain is built from TRBV15 and TRBJ2-1; 7 bases are shared with TRBD1. CDR3 length: 13 residues. Per germline, CDR1 LNHNV and CDR2 YYDKDF (reference sequence). Germline trimming cut 9 bases from V and 5 bases from J; bases unmatched to any gene: 7.

V gene TRBV19 combines with J gene TRBJ1-2, with TRBD1 matching over 9 bases. CDR3 length equals 15 residues. V gave up 5 bases and J gave up 5 bases; unmatched junction bases: 9. CDR1 and CDR2 (germline): LNHDA, SQIVND (reference sequence). The CDR3 loop is CASSPWDRVGYGYTF. The CDR3 nucleotides are TGTGCCAGTAGTCCCTGGGACAGGGTAGGGTATGGCTACACCTTC.

This clonotype turned up a few times. This chain joins TRBV7-2 and TRBJ2-1, with 9 nucleotides matching TRBD1. With V trimmed by 3 bases and J by 9 bases, 9 bases remained unmatched. The CDR3 length is 15 residues. Germline V gives CDR1 SGHTA, CDR2 FQGNSA. CDR3 in amino acids: CASSFRDRVVGEQFF. The CDR3 coding sequence is TGTGCCAGCAGCTTCCGGGACAGGGTGGTGGGTGAGCAGTTCTTC.